These 14 T cell receptor beta chains came from one sample sequenced in a study of early T cells in non-severe SARS-CoV-2 infection. TCRdb re-analysed the 5' RACE reads in MiXCR, keeping a single row per CDR3 protein. The sample yields 95,000 to 120,000 distinct CDR3 sequences, 9% to 13% seen once. The specimen sequenced was whole blood. Receptor source: an adult who was a healthcare worker with PCR-confirmed SARS-CoV-2 infection or an uninfected control (not recorded which).

V gene TRBV28 combines with J gene TRBJ1-1; D is undetermined. Germline lookup yields CDR1 MDHEN and CDR2 SYDVKM. This CDR3 comprises 13 residues. Trimming left V 7 bases short and J 5 bases short, with 14 bases between. CDR3 coding DNA: TGTGCCAGCATATTGGACGACGAGACTGAAGCTTTCTTT. Its protein product is CASILDDETEAFF.

The rearrangement uses TRBV24-1 and TRBJ1-5, with TRBD1 as a possible D gene (5 bases). V was cut by 3 bases and J by 1 base, with 18 bases left in between. The CDR3 runs 18 residues. Germline V gives CDR1 KGHDR, CDR2 SFDVKD. CDR3 sequence: CATSDGPGGTRSNQPQHF. The CDR3 bases are TGTGCCACCAGTGATGGGCCGGGAGGGACGAGAAGCAATCAGCCCCAGCATTTT.

The chain joins TRBV11-2 to TRBJ1-2; D gene uncertain. CDR3 length: 16 amino acids. Germline CDR1 and CDR2: SGHAT and FQNNGV. V dropped 7 bases and J dropped 3 bases, with 21 bases sitting between them. CDR3 in amino acids: CASTLDAFIADYGYTF. CDR3 DNA: TGTGCCAGCACCTTGGACGCGTTCATAGCTGACTATGGCTACACCTTC.

The chain is built from TRBV9 and TRBJ1-1; a possible D gene is TRBD1 (5 bases). Germline V gives CDR1 SGDLS, CDR2 YYNGEE. The CDR3 is 14 amino acids. Trimming removed 2 bases from V and 1 base from J, with 9 bases in between. CDR3 sequence: CASSVQGQNTEAFF. The CDR3 DNA follows: TGTGCCAGCAGCGTTCAGGGTCAGAACACTGAAGCTTTCTTT.

The chain combines TRBV11-2 with TRBJ2-3, with D tentatively TRBD2 (6 bases). Deletions cut 3 bases from V and 5 bases from J, with 15 bases between. Germline V CDR1 and CDR2: SGHAT, FQNNGV. CDR3 size: 15 residues. The CDR3 sequence is CASSFREMFRDTQYF. DNA for the CDR3: TGTGCCAGCAGCTTCCGGGAGATGTTTAGAGATACGCAGTATTTT.

The J gene is TRBJ2-1, the V gene TRBV2; D tentatively fits TRBD1 or TRBD2 (6 bases each). The ends were cut back, 7 bases at V and 4 bases at J, with 17 bases in the middle. The CDR3 is made up of 15 amino acids. The germline V gene has CDR1 SNHLY and CDR2 FYNNEI. This CDR3 is CASTIGRGGYNEQFF. CDR3 coding DNA: TGTGCCAGCACGATTGGCAGGGGAGGATACAATGAGCAGTTCTTC. The full variable domain, rest sourced from reference TRBV2 and TRBJ2-1, is EPEVTQTPSHQVTQMGQEVILRCVPISNHLYFYWYRQILGQKVEFLVSFYNNEISEKSEIFDDQFSVERPDGSNFTLKIRSTKLEDSAMYFCASTIGRGGYNEQFFGPGTRLTVL.

V gene TRBV11-2 combines with J gene TRBJ2-2; D not certain. Germline CDR1 and CDR2: SGHAT and FQNNGV. Trimming removed 1 base from V and 5 bases from J, with 14 bases in between. This CDR3 comprises 16 residues. The CDR3 here is CASSLVSASGTGELFF. CDR3 nucleotides: TGTGCCAGCAGCTTAGTGTCGGCTAGTGGGACCGGGGAGCTGTTTTTT.

This clonotype was seen ten or more times. The gene calls are TRBV7-3 and TRBJ2-1, with 8 nucleotides matching TRBD2. CDR3 length equals 13 residues. The V gene end was trimmed by 6 bases and the J gene end by 5 bases; junction bases not matched to a gene: 3. The V gene's germline CDR1 is SGHTA and CDR2 FQGTGA. CDR3 in amino acids: CASSSGTDNEQFF. As DNA, the CDR3 is TGTGCCAGCAGTAGCGGGACCGACAATGAGCAGTTCTTC.

This clonotype appeared many times. The chain has TRBV28 and TRBJ2-7; a weak D match, TRBD1 (5 bases). The V gene's germline CDR1 is MDHEN and CDR2 SYDVKM. The ends were cut back, 7 bases at V and 2 bases at J, with 24 bases in the middle. The CDR3 is 17 amino acids. CDR3 in amino acids: CASTSRVRREKPYEQYF. The CDR3 nucleotides are TGTGCCAGCACCTCCAGGGTTCGTCGTGAAAAACCCTACGAGCAGTACTTC.

The V and J genes are TRBV28 and TRBJ1-2; D remains unclear. The ends were cut back, 2 bases at V and 4 bases at J, with 8 bases in the middle. Germline lookup yields CDR1 MDHEN and CDR2 SYDVKM. The CDR3 covers 13 residues. The CDR3 DNA sequence: TGTGCCAGCAGTTTAATTGCCCTCTATGGCTACACCTTC. As protein: CASSLIALYGYTF.

This clonotype has a count of ten or more. The chain employs TRBV6-5 and TRBJ1-4, with 8 bases identical to TRBD1. J lost 7 bases, V lost 4 bases, and 8 bases had no gene match. Per germline, CDR1 MNHEY and CDR2 SVGAGI. This CDR3 is 15 amino acids long. The DNA of the CDR3 is TGTGCCAGCAGTTCCGGACAGGGAGGGGGTGAAAAACTGTTTTTT. It codes for CASSSGQGGGEKLFF.

V gene TRBV25-1 combines with J gene TRBJ2-2; D is unresolved. Germline V gene data show CDR1 as MGHDK and CDR2 as SYGVNS. The CDR3 sequence is 14 residues long. Trimming stripped 5 bases from V and 2 bases from J, with 9 bases between. As DNA, the CDR3 is TGTGCCAGCAGTATGCTAGATAACACCGGGGAGCTGTTTTTT. This translates into CASSMLDNTGELFF.

This clonotype was seen a handful of times. The J gene is TRBJ2-3, the V gene TRBV12-5; 10 nucleotides agree with TRBD1. The CDR3 is 17 residues long. CDR1 LGHNT and CDR2 FRNRAP come from the germline V gene. V trimming: 4 bases; J trimming: 4 bases; junction bases outside the gene matches: 11. The CDR3 sequence: CASGSTPGQGLPDTQYF. CDR3 in DNA: TGTGCTAGTGGTTCCACACCGGGACAGGGGTTGCCAGATACGCAGTATTTT.

This clonotype turned up a few times. This chain uses TRBV9 with TRBJ2-3; TRBD2 agrees at 8 bases. Unmatched junction bases numbered 12, after V lost 8 bases and J lost 4 bases. The CDR3 loop spans 15 amino acids. Germline V gene sequence: CDR1 SGDLS, CDR2 YYNGEE. The CDR3 is CASQTGGNWADTQYF. DNA for the CDR3: TGTGCCAGTCAGACGGGAGGGAACTGGGCAGATACGCAGTATTTT. Full variable domain (outside the CDR3, taken from reference TRBV9 and TRBJ2-3): DSGVTQTPKHLITATGQRVTLRCSPRSGDLSVYWYQQSLDQGLQFLIQYYNGEERAKGNILERFSAQQFPDLHSELNLSSLELGDSALYFCASQTGGNWADTQYFGPGTRLTVL.